This T cell receptor (beta chain) originates from a study of identical twins' blood T cells. Each TCR cDNA library carried sample-specific barcodes on both ends. TCRdb re-called the 5' RACE reads through MiXCR, storing one row per CDR3 protein. The sample has a few hundred thousand distinct CDR3 sequences; roughly 31% are singletons. The germline V gene has CDR1 SQVTM and CDR2 ANQGSEA. The CDR3 consists of 12 residues. The V end lost 3 bases, the J end lost 6 bases, and 8 bases lay between the germline ends. Reared together, all three twin pairs probably met the same infectious agents and vaccines. Study findings and constraints: Environmental influences on twin similarity could not be excluded. Twins shared more top CDR3 clonotypes than unrelated donors did.

Notes on this clonotype: The antigen is unknown.

The TCR sequence derives from a woman between 18 and 50 years old in good health. J is TRBJ2-2 and V is TRBV29-1; tentative D call: TRBD1 (5 bases). The sample was PBMCs. The CDR3 region has the DNA TGCAGCGTTGATACAGGTTCCGGGGAGCTGTTTTTT. It codes for CSVDTGSGELFF.